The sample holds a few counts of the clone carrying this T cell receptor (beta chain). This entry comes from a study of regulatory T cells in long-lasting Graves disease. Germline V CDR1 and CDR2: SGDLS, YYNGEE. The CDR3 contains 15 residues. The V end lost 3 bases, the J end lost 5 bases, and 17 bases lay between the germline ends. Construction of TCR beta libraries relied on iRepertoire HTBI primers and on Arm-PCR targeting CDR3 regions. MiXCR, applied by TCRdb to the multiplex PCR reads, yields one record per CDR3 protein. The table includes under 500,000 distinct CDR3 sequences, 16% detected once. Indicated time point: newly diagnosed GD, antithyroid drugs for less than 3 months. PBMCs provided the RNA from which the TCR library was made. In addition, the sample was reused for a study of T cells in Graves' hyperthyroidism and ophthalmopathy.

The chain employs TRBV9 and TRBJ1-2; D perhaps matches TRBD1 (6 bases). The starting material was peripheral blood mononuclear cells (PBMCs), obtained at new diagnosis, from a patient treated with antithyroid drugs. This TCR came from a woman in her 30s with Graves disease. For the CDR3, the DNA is TGTGCCAGCAGCGGTACAGGGAACCTTCCTTATGGCTACACCTTC. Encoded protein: CASSGTGNLPYGYTF.